The T cell receptor (beta chain) under discussion was sequenced for a study of blood T cell repertoires in COVID-19. Study at large: T cells, B-cell-depleted T cells, or PBMCs supplied cDNA or gDNA.

Original processing notes: Estimation of nucleated cell counts was performed using reference gene primer amplification. The method was immunoSEQ multiplex PCR; TCRdb's version includes in-frame clones alone and lacks a portion of them. That table is the source of V, J and clone size, and D and trimming were worked out from the DNA. The sample lists about 360,000 clones, 85% to 90% seen once, with about 2.9% in the top ten. Sequencing input: peripheral blood. The source is a human donor in a cohort sampled during active COVID-19.

The CDR3 region has the DNA TGTGCCAGCAGTGAAGCGGGCAGGTCAACTAATGAAAAACTGTTTTTT. Residues: CASSEAGRSTNEKLFF. This chain links TRBV2 with TRBJ1-4; D gene uncertain. The V gene's germline CDR1 is SNHLY and CDR2 FYNNEI. The CDR3 is 16 residues long. Between the trimmed V and J ends, which lost 0 bases and 0 bases, there was a span of 8 bases.